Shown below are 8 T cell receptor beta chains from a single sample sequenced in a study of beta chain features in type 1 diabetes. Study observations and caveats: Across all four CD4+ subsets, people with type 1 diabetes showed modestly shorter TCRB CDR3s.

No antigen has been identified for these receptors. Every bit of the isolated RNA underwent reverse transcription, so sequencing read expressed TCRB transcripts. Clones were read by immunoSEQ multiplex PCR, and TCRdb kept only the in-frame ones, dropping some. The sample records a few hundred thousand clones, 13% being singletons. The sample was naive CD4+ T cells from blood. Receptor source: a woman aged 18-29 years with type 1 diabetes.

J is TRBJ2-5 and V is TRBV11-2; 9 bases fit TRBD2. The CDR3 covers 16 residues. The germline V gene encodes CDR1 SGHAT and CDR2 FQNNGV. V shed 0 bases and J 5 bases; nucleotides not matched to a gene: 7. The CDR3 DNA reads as TGTGCCAGCAGCTTAGAAGGCCTAGCGGGATGGGAGACCCAGTACTTC. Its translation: CASSLEGLAGWETQYF.

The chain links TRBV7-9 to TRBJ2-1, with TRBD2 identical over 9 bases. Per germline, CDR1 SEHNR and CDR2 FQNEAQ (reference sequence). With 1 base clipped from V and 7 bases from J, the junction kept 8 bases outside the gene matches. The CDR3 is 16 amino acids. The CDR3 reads CASSLGSGSGWNEQFF. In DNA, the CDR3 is TGTGCCAGCAGCTTAGGTAGCGGGAGTGGTTGGAATGAGCAGTTCTTC.

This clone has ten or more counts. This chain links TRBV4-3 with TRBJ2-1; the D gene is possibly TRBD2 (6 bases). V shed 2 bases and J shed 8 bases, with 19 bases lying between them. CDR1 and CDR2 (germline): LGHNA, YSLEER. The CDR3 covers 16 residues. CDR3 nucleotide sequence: TGCGCCAGCAGCCAAAAACTAGCTGGGTTGATGGATGAGCAGTTCTTC. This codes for CASSQKLAGLMDEQFF.

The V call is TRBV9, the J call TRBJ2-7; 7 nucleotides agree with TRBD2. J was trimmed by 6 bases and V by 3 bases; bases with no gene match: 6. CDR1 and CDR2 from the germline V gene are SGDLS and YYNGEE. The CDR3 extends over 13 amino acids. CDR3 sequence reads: CASSARTRSEQYF. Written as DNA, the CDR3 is TGTGCCAGCAGCGCGAGGACTAGGAGCGAGCAGTACTTC.

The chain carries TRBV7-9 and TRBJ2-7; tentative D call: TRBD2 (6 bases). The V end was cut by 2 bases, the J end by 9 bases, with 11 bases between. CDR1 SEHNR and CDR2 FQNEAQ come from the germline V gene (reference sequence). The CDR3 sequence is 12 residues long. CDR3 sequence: CASSLRQGLQYV. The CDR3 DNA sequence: TGTGCCAGCAGCTTACGCCAGGGACTGCAGTACGTC.

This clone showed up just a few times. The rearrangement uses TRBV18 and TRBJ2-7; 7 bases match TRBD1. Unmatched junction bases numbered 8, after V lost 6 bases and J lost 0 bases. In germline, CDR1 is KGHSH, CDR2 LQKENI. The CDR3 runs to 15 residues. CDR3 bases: TGTGCCAGCTCCCTAAGCTGGGACAGCTCCTACGAGCAGTACTTC. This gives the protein CASSLSWDSSYEQYF.

CDR3 nucleotides: TGTGCCAGCAGCTATATTAGCGGGAGCCTTCATGAGCAGTTCTTC. Encoded protein: CASSYISGSLHEQFF. The chain combines TRBV11-2 with TRBJ2-1, with 9 bases fitting TRBD2. CDR1 and CDR2 (germline): SGHAT, FQNNGV. Trimming cost V 4 bases and J 8 bases; bases outside gene matches: 9. The CDR3 runs 15 residues.

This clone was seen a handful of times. Here the CDR3 DNA reads TGTGCCAGCAGCTTGGGACAGGGGTTTTCCTACGAGCAGTACTTC. This translates into CASSLGQGFSYEQYF. The chain is built from TRBV5-4 and TRBJ2-7; 8 nucleotides align to TRBD1. V dropped 0 bases and J dropped 1; count of bases not matched to a gene: 3. The CDR3 totals 15 residues. Germline V gives CDR1 SGHNT, CDR2 YYREEE (reference sequence).